A single sample gave rise to the 19 T cell receptor beta chains below, sequenced in a study of CD8 T cells in Susac syndrome. Random hexamers were used to reverse transcribe about 0.5 to 1 ug of RNA. TCRdb ran MiXCR on the immunoSEQ multiplex PCR reads and lists one entry per CDR3 protein. This table holds approximately 120,000 distinct CDR3 sequences, less than 97% found once. The sample taken for sequencing was CD4+ T cells from PBMCs. The receptors here all came from a human donor in good health.

This chain joins TRBV5-1 and TRBJ2-7, with 9 bases identical to TRBD1. The CDR3 loop spans 14 amino acids. J was trimmed by 2 bases and V by 4 bases; bases with no gene match: 4. Per the germline V gene, CDR1 is SGHRS and CDR2 is YFSETQ. The CDR3 region has the DNA TGCGCCAGCAGCAAACAGGGGGCGACCTACGAGCAGTACTTC. Translated: CASSKQGATYEQYF.

CDR3 sequence reads: CASSHGAGLPYEQYF. CDR3 coding DNA: TGCGCCAGCAGTCACGGGGCGGGACTCCCCTACGAGCAGTACTTC. The chain joins TRBV23-1 to TRBJ2-7; D is perhaps TRBD2 (6 bases). TRBV23-1 qualifies as an ORF whose function is uncertain. Trimming took 3 bases from V and 2 from J, leaving 14 bases between them. This CDR3 spans 15 amino acids.

V gene TRBV28 combines with J gene TRBJ2-3; perhaps TRBD1 as D (7 bases). The length of the CDR3 is 13 residues. Trimming stripped 5 bases from V and 5 bases from J, with 11 bases between. The germline V gene encodes CDR1 MDHEN and CDR2 SYDVKM. CDR3 DNA: TGTGCCAGCAGTAGGAGGGGGCAAGATACGCAGTATTTT. Amino acids: CASSRRGQDTQYF.

The V and J genes are TRBV28 and TRBJ2-7, with D unclear. Trimming cost V 2 bases and J 12 bases, with 11 bases left between them. The CDR3 contains 11 residues. Germline assignment: CDR1 MDHEN and CDR2 SYDVKM. The DNA for the CDR3 is TGTGCCAGCAGTTTAGCTAAGGACGTGTACTTC. The encoded protein is CASSLAKDVYF. Variable domain in full (rest from reference TRBV28 and TRBJ2-7): DVKVTQSSRYLVKRTGEKVFLECVQDMDHENMFWYRQDPGLGLRLIYFSYDVKMKEKGDIPEGYSVSREKKERFSLILESASTNQTSMYLCASSLAKDVYFGPGTRLTVT.

The J gene is TRBJ2-7, the V gene TRBV2, with 9 bases lining up with TRBD1. The CDR3 is 17 amino acids. Losses at the gene ends were 4 bases for V and 4 bases for J; bases not matched to a gene: 14. Germline-derived CDR1 and CDR2 are SNHLY and FYNNEI. Written as DNA, the CDR3 is TGTGCCAGCAGTGTGGGAGGACAGGGGCTTCGGTTGTACGAGCAGTACTTC. Encoded protein: CASSVGGQGLRLYEQYF.

This chain uses TRBV5-1 with TRBJ2-1; D is possibly TRBD2 (5 bases). The CDR3 contains 18 residues. V was cut by 4 bases and J by 0 bases, with 20 bases left in between. Germline V gene sequence: CDR1 SGHRS, CDR2 YFSETQ. In DNA form, the CDR3 reads TGCGCCAGCAGCCCGGCGGGCAGGACTCTGAGCTCCTACAATGAGCAGTTCTTC. Residues: CASSPAGRTLSSYNEQFF.

The chain has TRBV6-2 or TRBV6-3 and TRBJ2-1, with 9 bases identical to TRBD2. This CDR3 region has 15 residues. With V trimmed by 5 bases and J by 2 bases, 4 bases remained unmatched. CDR1 and CDR2 (germline): MNHEY, SVGEGT. CDR3: CASSRLAEPYNEQFF. CDR3 nucleotide sequence: TGTGCCAGCAGTCGACTAGCGGAGCCCTACAATGAGCAGTTCTTC.

The chain combines TRBV29-1 with TRBJ2-1; tentative D call: TRBD1 (5 bases). The CDR3 spans 13 residues. V lost 5 bases and J lost 6, with 14 bases in between. CDR1 and CDR2 (germline): SQVTM, ANQGSEA. CDR3 in amino acids: CSVQGAPGNEQFF. The CDR3 coding sequence is TGCAGCGTTCAGGGTGCCCCGGGCAATGAGCAGTTCTTC.

V usage is TRBV19 and J usage is TRBJ2-7; D is unclear. The CDR3 length is 14 residues. CDR1 LNHDA and CDR2 SQIVND come from the germline V gene (reference sequence). With 6 bases removed from V and 1 base from J, the gap between germline ends came to 13 bases. The CDR3 protein is CASRAYGDSYEQYF. CDR3 DNA sequence: TGTGCCAGTAGAGCTTATGGGGATTCCTACGAGCAGTACTTC.

This clonotype was counted a single time. The gene calls are TRBV19 and TRBJ2-1; D remains unclear. CDR1 LNHDA and CDR2 SQIVND come from the germline V gene (reference sequence). V lost 4 bases to trimming and J lost 0 bases, with 7 bases between them. The CDR3 consists of 14 residues. CDR3 amino acids: CASSSQSSYNEQFF. As DNA, the CDR3 is TGTGCCAGTAGTAGCCAGAGCTCCTACAATGAGCAGTTCTTC.

The chain employs TRBV29-1 and TRBJ2-5; D might be TRBD1 (6 bases). CDR1 and CDR2 (germline): SQVTM, ANQGSEA. This CDR3 contains 13 residues. V lost 7 bases to trimming and J lost 2 bases, with 14 bases between them. The CDR3 DNA reads as TGCAGCGCCGCCCGGGACATTCAAGAGACCCAGTACTTC. Amino acid sequence: CSAARDIQETQYF.

The chain joins TRBV19 to TRBJ1-5; 7 bases agree with TRBD1. Germline V gene sequence: CDR1 LNHDA, CDR2 SQIVND (reference sequence). Trimming cost V 6 bases and J 5 bases; bases outside gene matches: 7. CDR3 length: 14 amino acids. CDR3 sequence: CASSTTGNHQPQHF. CDR3 nucleotide sequence: TGTGCCAGTAGCACGACAGGGAACCATCAGCCCCAGCATTTT.

This rearrangement joins TRBV19 to TRBJ2-3, with unresolved D. This CDR3 comprises 14 residues. Germline V gene data show CDR1 as LNHDA and CDR2 as SQIVND (reference sequence). With 1 base removed from V and 2 bases from J, the gap between germline ends came to 7 bases. The CDR3 coding sequence is TGTGCCAGTAGTATAGGGACGGACACAGATACGCAGTATTTT. Its protein is CASSIGTDTDTQYF. Combining the CDR3 with reference TRBV19 and TRBJ2-3 gives the whole variable domain DGGITQSPKYLFRKEGQNVTLSCEQNLNHDAMYWYRQDPGQGLRLIYYSQIVNDFQKGDIAEGYSVSREKKESFPLTVTSAQKNPTAFYLCASSIGTDTDTQYFGPGTRLTVL.

This rearrangement joins TRBV4-3 to TRBJ2-7; 11 bases fit TRBD2. Germline V lookup: CDR1 LGHNA, CDR2 YSLEER. V was clipped by 1 base and J by 2 bases; unmatched bases: 7. The CDR3 spans 17 residues. The CDR3 DNA sequence: TGCGCCAGCAGCCAAGTCACTAGCGGGAGTGGGACCTACGAGCAGTACTTC. Its translation is CASSQVTSGSGTYEQYF.

This clonotype was seen just once. The chain joins TRBV27 to TRBJ2-1; a weak D match, TRBD1 (5 bases). Germline CDR1 MNHEY, CDR2 SMNVEV (reference sequence). This CDR3 spans 14 amino acids. Trimming pared 0 bases from V and 6 bases from J, leaving 9 bases between. The CDR3 DNA reads TGTGCCAGCAGTTTATCTCCAGGGCTCAATGAGCAGTTCTTC. This gives the protein CASSLSPGLNEQFF.

The chain recombines TRBV19 with TRBJ1-1; TRBD1 might be the D (5 bases). Looked up from germline, CDR1 is LNHDA and CDR2 is SQIVND (reference sequence). The V end lost 7 bases, the J end lost 0 bases, and 9 bases lay between the germline ends. This CDR3 has 13 amino acids. DNA of the CDR3: TGTGCCAGTATCGGACACTTGAACACTGAAGCTTTCTTT. This gives the protein CASIGHLNTEAFF.

The rearrangement uses TRBV7-9 and TRBJ1-6, with a possible D match to TRBD1 (5 bases). The CDR3 has 14 amino acids. The germline V gene encodes CDR1 SEHNR and CDR2 FQNEAQ (reference sequence). V dropped 1 base and J dropped 8 bases, with 9 bases sitting between them. In DNA form, the CDR3 reads TGTGCCAGCAGCTTAGGTCCGACAGATTCACCCCTCCACTTT. It yields the protein CASSLGPTDSPLHF.

The chain recombines TRBV6-5 with TRBJ2-7, with unresolved D. The CDR3 is 13 amino acids. Germline assignment: CDR1 MNHEY and CDR2 SVGAGI. V was trimmed by 6 bases and J by 1 base, leaving 10 bases between them. The CDR3 nucleotides read TGTGCCAGCAGAAGCCCTGGTTCCTACGAGCAGTACTTC. This sequence encodes CASRSPGSYEQYF.

The chain uses TRBV20-1 and TRBJ2-7; tentatively, D is TRBD2 (5 bases). Between the trimmed V and J ends, which lost 7 bases and 4 bases, there was a span of 17 bases. The CDR3 runs 13 residues. Germline V lookup: CDR1 DFQATT, CDR2 SNEGSKA (reference sequence). CDR3 nucleotide sequence: TGCAGTGTGGGAGTACGATGGCCTTACGAGCAGTACTTC. This codes for CSVGVRWPYEQYF.